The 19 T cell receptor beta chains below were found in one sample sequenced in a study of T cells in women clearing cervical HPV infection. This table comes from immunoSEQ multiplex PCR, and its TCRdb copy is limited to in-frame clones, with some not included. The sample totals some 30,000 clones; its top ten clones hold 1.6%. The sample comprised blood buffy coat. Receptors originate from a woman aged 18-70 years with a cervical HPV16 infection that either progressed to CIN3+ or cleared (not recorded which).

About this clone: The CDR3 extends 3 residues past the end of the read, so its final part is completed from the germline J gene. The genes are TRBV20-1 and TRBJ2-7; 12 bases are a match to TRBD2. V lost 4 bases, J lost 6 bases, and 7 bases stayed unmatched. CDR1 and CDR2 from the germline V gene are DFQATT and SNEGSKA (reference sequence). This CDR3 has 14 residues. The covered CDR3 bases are TGCAGTGCTACTTTACTAGCGGGAGGACGCGAG. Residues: CSATLLAGGRE. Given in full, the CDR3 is CSATLLAGGREQYF.

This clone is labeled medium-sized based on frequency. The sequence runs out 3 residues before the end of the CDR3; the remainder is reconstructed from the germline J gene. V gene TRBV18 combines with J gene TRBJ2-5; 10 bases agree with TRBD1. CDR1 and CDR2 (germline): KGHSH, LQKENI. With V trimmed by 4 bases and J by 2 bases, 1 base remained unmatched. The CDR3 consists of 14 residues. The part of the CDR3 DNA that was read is TGTGCCAGCTCACTGGACAGGGGGCAAGAGACC. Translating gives CASSLDRGQET. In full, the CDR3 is CASSLDRGQETQYF.

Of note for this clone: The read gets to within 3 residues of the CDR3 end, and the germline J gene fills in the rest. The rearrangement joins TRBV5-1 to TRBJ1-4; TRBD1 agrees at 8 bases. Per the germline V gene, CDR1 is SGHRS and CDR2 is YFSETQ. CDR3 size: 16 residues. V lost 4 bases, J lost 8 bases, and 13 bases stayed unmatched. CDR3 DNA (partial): TGCGCCAGCAGCCATGGCTTAGGACAGGGAGGGGAAAAA. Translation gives CASSHGLGQGGEK. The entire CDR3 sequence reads CASSHGLGQGGEKLFF.

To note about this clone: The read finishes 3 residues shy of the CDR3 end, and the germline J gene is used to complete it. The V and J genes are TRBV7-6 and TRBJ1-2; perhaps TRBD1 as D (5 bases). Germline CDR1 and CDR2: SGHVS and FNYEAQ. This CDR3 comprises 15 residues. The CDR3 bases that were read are TGTGCCAGCAGCTTAAACGCCAGGGCCACAGATACC. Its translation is CASSLNARATDT. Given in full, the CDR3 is CASSLNARATDTYTF. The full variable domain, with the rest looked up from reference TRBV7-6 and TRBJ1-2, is GAGVSQSPRYKVTKRGQDVALRCDPISGHVSLYWYRQALGQGPEFLTYFNYEAQQDKSGLPNDRFSAERPEGSISTLTIQRTEQRDSAMYRCASSLNARATDTYTFGSGTRLTVV.

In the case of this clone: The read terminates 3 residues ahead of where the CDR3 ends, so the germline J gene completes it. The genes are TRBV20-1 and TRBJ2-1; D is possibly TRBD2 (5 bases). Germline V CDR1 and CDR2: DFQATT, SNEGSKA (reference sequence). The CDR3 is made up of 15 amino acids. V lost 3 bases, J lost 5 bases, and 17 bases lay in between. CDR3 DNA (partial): TGCAGTGCTAGTATGGCGGGCCTACTCAACAATGAG. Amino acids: CSASMAGLLNNE. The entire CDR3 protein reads CSASMAGLLNNEQFF.

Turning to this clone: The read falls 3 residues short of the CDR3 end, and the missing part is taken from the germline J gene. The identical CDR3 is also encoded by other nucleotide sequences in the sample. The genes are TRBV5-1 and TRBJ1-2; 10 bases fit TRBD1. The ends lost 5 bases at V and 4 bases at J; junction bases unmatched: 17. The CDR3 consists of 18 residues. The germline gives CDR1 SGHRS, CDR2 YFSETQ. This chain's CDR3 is CASRKTTGGNSVSYGYTF. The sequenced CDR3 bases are TGCGCCAGCAGAAAGACGACAGGGGGCAACTCGGTTAGCTATGGC.

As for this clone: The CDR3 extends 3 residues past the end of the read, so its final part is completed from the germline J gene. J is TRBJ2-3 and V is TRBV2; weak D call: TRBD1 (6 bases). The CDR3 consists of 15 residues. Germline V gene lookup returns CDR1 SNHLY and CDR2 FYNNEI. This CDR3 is CASREYRASQETQYF. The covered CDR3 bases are TGTGCCAGCAGGGAATACAGGGCGTCCCAAGAGACG.

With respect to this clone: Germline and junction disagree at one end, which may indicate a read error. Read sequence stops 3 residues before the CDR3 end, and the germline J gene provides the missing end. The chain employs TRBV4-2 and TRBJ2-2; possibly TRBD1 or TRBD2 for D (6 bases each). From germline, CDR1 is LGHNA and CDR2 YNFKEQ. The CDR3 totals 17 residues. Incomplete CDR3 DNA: TGCGCCAGCAGCCAAGATCAGGCGGGACAGAACACCGGGGAG. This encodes CASSQDQAGQNTGE. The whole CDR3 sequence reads CASSQDQAGQNTGELFF.

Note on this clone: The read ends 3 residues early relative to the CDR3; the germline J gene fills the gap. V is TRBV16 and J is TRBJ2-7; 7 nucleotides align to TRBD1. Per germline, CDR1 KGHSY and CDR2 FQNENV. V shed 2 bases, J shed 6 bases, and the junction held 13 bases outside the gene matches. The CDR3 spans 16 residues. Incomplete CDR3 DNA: TGTGCCAGCAGCCAAACCATAGACAGGGTGAAAGGCGAG. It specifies CASSQTIDRVKGE. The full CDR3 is CASSQTIDRVKGEQYF. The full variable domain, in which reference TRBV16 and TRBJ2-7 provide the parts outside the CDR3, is GEEVAQTPKHLVRGEGQKAKLYCAPIKGHSYVFWYQQVLKNEFKFLISFQNENVFDETGMPKERFSAKCLPNSPCSLEIQATKLEDSAVYFCASSQTIDRVKGEQYFGPGTRLTVT.

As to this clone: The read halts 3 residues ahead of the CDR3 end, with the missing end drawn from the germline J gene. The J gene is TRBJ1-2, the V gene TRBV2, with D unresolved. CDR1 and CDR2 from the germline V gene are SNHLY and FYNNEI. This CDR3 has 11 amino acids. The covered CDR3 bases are TGTGCCAGCAGTTGGGCGGGAGGC. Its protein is CASSWAGG. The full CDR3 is CASSWAGGYTF.

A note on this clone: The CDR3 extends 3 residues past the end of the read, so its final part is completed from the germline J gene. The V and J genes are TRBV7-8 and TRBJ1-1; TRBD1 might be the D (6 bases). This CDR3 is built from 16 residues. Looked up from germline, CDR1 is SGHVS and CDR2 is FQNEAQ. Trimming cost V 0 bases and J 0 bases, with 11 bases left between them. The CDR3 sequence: CASSLATGHMNTEAFF. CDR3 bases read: TGTGCCAGCAGCTTAGCGACGGGACATATGAACACTGAA.

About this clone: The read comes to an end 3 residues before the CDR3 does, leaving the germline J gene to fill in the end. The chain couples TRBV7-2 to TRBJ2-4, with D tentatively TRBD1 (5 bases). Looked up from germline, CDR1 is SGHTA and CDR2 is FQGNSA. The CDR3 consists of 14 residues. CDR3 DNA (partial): TGTGCCAGCAGCTTAGCTTCACAGGCTGGTGGT. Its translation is CASSLASQAGG. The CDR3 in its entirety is CASSLASQAGGQYF.

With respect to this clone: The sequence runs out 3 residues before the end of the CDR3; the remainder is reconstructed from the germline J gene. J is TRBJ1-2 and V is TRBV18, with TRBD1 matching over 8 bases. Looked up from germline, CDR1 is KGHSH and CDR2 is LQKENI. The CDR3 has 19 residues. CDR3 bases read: TGTGCCAGCTCACCACCGACTGGACAGGGCAAACACCTTTACAATGAC. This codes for CASSPPTGQGKHLYND. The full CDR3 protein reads CASSPPTGQGKHLYNDYTF.

The CDR3 is CASSLAGGYTF. The sequenced CDR3 bases are TGTGCCAGCAGCTTGGCAGGGGGC. This chain connects TRBV5-5 to TRBJ1-2, with D perhaps TRBD1 (5 bases). Coverage ceases 3 residues before the CDR3 finishes, and the germline J gene fills in the end. The CDR3 runs to 11 residues. Germline V lookup: CDR1 SGHKS, CDR2 YYEKEE (reference sequence).

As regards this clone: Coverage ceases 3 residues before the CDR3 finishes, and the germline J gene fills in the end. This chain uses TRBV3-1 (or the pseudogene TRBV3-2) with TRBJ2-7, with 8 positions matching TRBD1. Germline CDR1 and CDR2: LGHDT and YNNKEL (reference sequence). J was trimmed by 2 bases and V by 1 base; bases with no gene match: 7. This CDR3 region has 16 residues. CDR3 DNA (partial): TGTGCCAGCAGCCAAGTTCAGGGACAGGAGACCTACGAG. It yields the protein CASSQVQGQETYE. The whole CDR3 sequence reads CASSQVQGQETYEQYF.

CDR3 DNA, as far as it was read: TGCGCCAAACTAGCGGGAGAGTACGAG. It encodes CAKLAGEYE. In full, the CDR3 is CAKLAGEYEQYF. The rearrangement joins TRBV10-1 to TRBJ2-7; the match to TRBD2 covers 11 bases. The CDR3 goes on 3 residues after the read ends, and that part is filled in from the germline J gene. The ends lost 10 bases at V and 4 bases at J; junction bases unmatched: 3. The CDR3 length is 12 residues. In germline, CDR1 is WNHNN, CDR2 SYGVQD (reference sequence).

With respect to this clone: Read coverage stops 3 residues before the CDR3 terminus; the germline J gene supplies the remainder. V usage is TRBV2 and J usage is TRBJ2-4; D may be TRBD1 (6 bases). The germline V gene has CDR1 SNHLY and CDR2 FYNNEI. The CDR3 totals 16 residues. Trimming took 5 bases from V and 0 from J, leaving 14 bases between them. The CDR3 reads CASSTGQFLAKNIQYF. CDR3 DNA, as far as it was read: TGTGCCAGCAGTACAGGACAGTTCTTAGCCAAAAACATT.

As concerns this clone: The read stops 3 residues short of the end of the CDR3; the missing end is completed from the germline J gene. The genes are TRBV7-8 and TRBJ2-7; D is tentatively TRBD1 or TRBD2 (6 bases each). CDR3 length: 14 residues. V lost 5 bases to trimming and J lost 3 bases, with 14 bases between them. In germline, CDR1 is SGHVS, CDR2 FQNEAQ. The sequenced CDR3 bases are TGTGCCAGCAGCCGCGGGACAAGGGACTACGAG. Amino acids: CASSRGTRDYE. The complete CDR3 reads CASSRGTRDYEQYF.

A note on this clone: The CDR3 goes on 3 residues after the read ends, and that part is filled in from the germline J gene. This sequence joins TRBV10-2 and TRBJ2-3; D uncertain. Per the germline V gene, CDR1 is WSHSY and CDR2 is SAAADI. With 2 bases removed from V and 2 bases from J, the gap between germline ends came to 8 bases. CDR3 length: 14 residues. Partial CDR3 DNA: TGCGCCAGCAGTGAGGGCCTGCACACAGATACG. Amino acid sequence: CASSEGLHTDT. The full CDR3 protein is CASSEGLHTDTQYF.